What follows are 27 T cell receptor beta chains derived from one specimen sequenced in a study of a mutant IDH1 vaccine in newly diagnosed glioma. Time point reported: week 35, safety follow-up. In every dose of vaccine, 300 ug of mutant IDH1 20-mer peptide was given alongside topical imiquimod. For these receptors, no antigen is known. The repertoire was sequenced with immunoSEQ multiplex PCR; TCRdb's copy has only in-frame clones and lacks some. The sample lists around 60,000 clones; 81% were seen once. Sequenced material: PBMCs, taken from a glioma patient whose treatment included an IDH1 peptide vaccine. Receptor source: a middle-aged man with glioma.

This chain connects TRBV4-3 to TRBJ2-2, with D uncertain. V lost 0 bases and J 2 bases, leaving 7 bases between the germline ends. The CDR3 covers 15 residues. Germline V gives CDR1 LGHNA, CDR2 YSLEER. CDR3 protein: CASSQDAVNTGELFF. CDR3 nucleotide sequence: TGCGCCAGCAGCCAAGATGCAGTAAACACCGGGGAGCTGTTTTTT.

The CDR3 nucleotides are TGTGCCAGCAGCCCAAAGGGGGGTCGACTAGCGGGAGTGTTAAACATTCAGTACTTC. Translating gives CASSPKGGRLAGVLNIQYF. This chain joins TRBV7-8 and TRBJ2-4; 12 nucleotides line up with TRBD2. J was trimmed by 6 bases and V by 5 bases; bases with no gene match: 17. This CDR3 is 19 amino acids long. The germline gives CDR1 SGHVS, CDR2 FQNEAQ.

The chain couples TRBV7-9 to TRBJ2-3, with D uncertain. In germline, CDR1 is SEHNR, CDR2 FQNEAQ (reference sequence). The CDR3 covers 11 residues. V was trimmed by 3 bases and J by 6 bases, leaving 4 bases between them. The CDR3 reads CASSFSDTQYF. Written as DNA, the CDR3 is TGTGCCAGCAGCTTTTCTGATACGCAGTATTTT.

The chain joins TRBV5-5 to TRBJ2-2; D unclear. Germline V CDR1 and CDR2: SGHKS, YYEKEE (reference sequence). Trimming left V 3 bases short and J 3 bases short, with 15 bases between. The CDR3 spans 16 residues. The CDR3 nucleotides are TGTGCCAGCAGCTATTACTCACAAACACACACCGGGGAGCTGTTTTTT. Translated: CASSYYSQTHTGELFF.

Worth noting for this clone: This could be a read error, since a much larger clone is one nucleotide away. Other nucleotide sequences in the sample specify the same CDR3. The V and J genes are TRBV6-5 and TRBJ1-1; D might be TRBD1 (5 bases). Trimming stripped 0 bases from V and 1 base from J, with 6 bases between. The CDR3 runs to 14 residues. Germline V gene data show CDR1 as MNHEY and CDR2 as SVGAGI. In DNA form, the CDR3 reads TGTGCCAGCAGTTACTCTGGGGGGAACACTGAAGCTTTCTTT. Its translation: CASSYSGGNTEAFF.

J is TRBJ2-5 and V is TRBV11-2; TRBD1 aligns across 7 bases. J lost 2 bases, V lost 5 bases, and 8 bases had no gene match. CDR1 is SGHAT and CDR2 is FQNNGV in the germline V gene. The CDR3 has 15 amino acids. CDR3 sequence (DNA): TGTGCCAGCAGCCCTCCCGGGACAGCGCAAGAGACCCAGTACTTC. Translation gives CASSPPGTAQETQYF. Variable domain in full (rest from reference TRBV11-2 and TRBJ2-5): EAGVAQSPRYKIIEKRQSVAFWCNPISGHATLYWYQQILGQGPKLLIQFQNNGVVDDSQLPKDRFSAERLKGVDSTLKIQPAKLEDSAVYLCASSPPGTAQETQYFGPGTRLLVL.

This chain uses TRBV6-1 with TRBJ1-3; tentative D call: TRBD1 (5 bases). The CDR3 sequence is 16 residues long. Germline assignment: CDR1 MNHNS and CDR2 SASEGT. Trimming stripped 3 bases from V and 0 bases from J, with 12 bases between. DNA of the CDR3: TGTGCCAGCAGTGATTGGGGCCTACTCTCTGGAAACACCATATATTTT. This codes for CASSDWGLLSGNTIYF.

The rearrangement uses TRBV5-1 and TRBJ2-7; D assignment may be TRBD1 or TRBD2 (6 bases each). Germline loops: CDR1 SGHRS, CDR2 YFSETQ. The CDR3 runs to 14 residues. V was shortened by 0 bases and J by 2 bases, with 9 bases between the two germline ends. The CDR3 is CASSLVGGTYEQYF. The CDR3 DNA is TGCGCCAGCAGCTTGGTGGGGGGCACCTACGAGCAGTACTTC.

The V and J genes are TRBV7-9 and TRBJ2-7, with D perhaps TRBD2 (5 bases). CDR3 length: 14 amino acids. V lost 5 bases, J lost 4 bases, and 15 bases lay in between. In germline, CDR1 is SEHNR, CDR2 FQNEAQ (reference sequence). The DNA for the CDR3 is TGTGCCAGCAGCCGAGACATTGGAGGTTACGAGCAGTACTTC. It is translated as CASSRDIGGYEQYF.

The chain uses TRBV7-9 and TRBJ2-5; maybe TRBD1 (6 bases). Trimming pared 0 bases from V and 7 bases from J, leaving 21 bases between. The CDR3 runs to 17 residues. Germline CDR1 reads SEHNR; CDR2 reads FQNEAQ (reference sequence). Here the CDR3 DNA reads TGTGCCAGCAGCTTAGCGAGAGTTGAGACCGGCAGGGGGACCCAGTACTTC. Amino acid sequence: CASSLARVETGRGTQYF.

The chain recombines TRBV2 with TRBJ2-7; D gene unclear. Between the trimmed V and J ends, which lost 5 bases and 1 base, there was a span of 18 bases. Germline CDR1 and CDR2: SNHLY and FYNNEI. CDR3 length: 16 amino acids. CDR3 sequence reads: CASSQTLQTYSYEQYF. CDR3 nucleotides: TGTGCCAGCAGTCAAACCCTCCAGACATATTCCTACGAGCAGTACTTC.

In its sample, this clone was seen once. The genes are TRBV28 and TRBJ1-3; no clear D. Germline CDR1 is MDHEN and CDR2 is SYDVKM. Deletions cut 3 bases from V and 7 bases from J, with 4 bases between. CDR3 length: 11 amino acids. The CDR3 here is CASSFSNTIYF. The CDR3 DNA is TGTGCCAGCAGTTTCTCCAACACCATATATTTT.

The chain links TRBV10-3 to TRBJ2-7, with 8 bases aligning to TRBD1. V dropped 0 bases and J dropped 5; count of bases not matched to a gene: 0. The CDR3 has 13 residues. In germline, CDR1 is ENHRY, CDR2 SYGVKD. In DNA, the CDR3 is TGTGCCATCAGTGAGTCGACAGGGGACGAGCAGTACTTC. This encodes CAISESTGDEQYF.

The V call is TRBV10-1, the J call TRBJ2-2, with D unclear. V lost 3 bases and J 5 bases, leaving 7 bases between the germline ends. Germline CDR1 and CDR2: WNHNN and SYGVQD (reference sequence). The CDR3 totals 13 residues. The DNA of the CDR3 is TGCGCCAGCAGTGAAGTCAGAACCGGGGAGCTGTTTTTT. It yields the protein CASSEVRTGELFF.

The chain combines TRBV7-2 with TRBJ2-7; 14 nucleotides agree with TRBD2. The germline V gene encodes CDR1 SGHTA and CDR2 FQGNSA. The CDR3 covers 16 residues. The V segment lost 3 bases and the J segment 3 bases; nucleotides outside the gene matches: 4. The CDR3 DNA sequence: TGTGCCAGCAGCTTGAGGACTAGCGGGGGGCGCTACGAGCAGTACTTC. Protein product: CASSLRTSGGRYEQYF. Supplemented by reference TRBV7-2 and TRBJ2-7, the full variable domain reads GAGVSQSPSNKVTEKGKDVELRCDPISGHTALYWYRQSLGQGLEFLIYFQGNSAPDKSGLPSDRFSAERTGGSVSTLTIQRTQQEDSAVYLCASSLRTSGGRYEQYFGPGTRLTVT.

The J gene is TRBJ1-5, the V gene TRBV28, with TRBD1 matching over 10 bases. V lost 4 bases to trimming and J lost 6 bases; unmatched junction nucleotides: 12. The CDR3 runs to 17 residues. The germline V gene encodes CDR1 MDHEN and CDR2 SYDVKM. CDR3 DNA sequence: TGTGCCAGCAGTTCCCAGACAGGGGGCGTCGGGGGTCAGCCCCAGCATTTT. Its protein product is CASSSQTGGVGGQPQHF.

CDR3 protein: CASSFQAQPYNEQFF. The CDR3 DNA reads as TGTGCCAGCAGCTTTCAGGCACAGCCCTACAATGAGCAGTTCTTC. The V call is TRBV5-6, the J call TRBJ2-1; D gene ambiguous. The germline V gene encodes CDR1 SGHDT and CDR2 YYEEEE. V lost 2 bases and J lost 2, with 11 bases in between. The CDR3 is 15 residues long.

The count of this clone is one. The chain links TRBV27 to TRBJ1-1, with 9 bases aligning to TRBD1. V shed 10 bases, J shed 4 bases, and the junction held 7 bases outside the gene matches. Per the germline V gene, CDR1 is MNHEY and CDR2 is SMNVEV (reference sequence). The CDR3 sequence is 13 residues long. CDR3 residues: CATGGTGLTEAFF. CDR3 DNA sequence: TGTGCCACCGGAGGGACAGGGCTCACTGAAGCTTTCTTT.

This chain joins TRBV11-2 and TRBJ1-4; 9 bases are a match to TRBD1. The germline CDR1 and CDR2 sequences are SGHAT and FQNNGV. The CDR3 is made up of 15 amino acids. After removal of 1 base from V and 8 bases from J, the junction contained 5 bases not matched to a gene. The DNA for the CDR3 is TGTGCCAGCAGCTTAGGGGACAGGGTTGGGGAAAAACTGTTTTTT. Its translation: CASSLGDRVGEKLFF.

The V call is TRBV20-1, the J call TRBJ1-2; D remains unclear. Trimming removed 0 bases at V and 12 bases at J, with 11 bases between. The V gene's germline CDR1 is DFQATT and CDR2 SNEGSKA (reference sequence). CDR3 length equals 11 residues. The CDR3 sequence is CSARDGWVDTF. The CDR3 nucleotides read TGCAGTGCTAGAGATGGCTGGGTGGACACCTTC.

This clone was observed once. V is TRBV2 and J is TRBJ1-2; 8 nucleotides line up with TRBD1. V lost 5 bases and J lost 0; bases outside the gene matches: 8. This CDR3 spans 16 amino acids. Per germline, CDR1 SNHLY and CDR2 FYNNEI. The CDR3 spells CASSLDRGRTNYGYTF. DNA of the CDR3: TGTGCCAGCAGTTTAGACAGGGGCCGTACTAACTATGGCTACACCTTC.

The rearrangement links TRBV7-2 to TRBJ2-1; D is ambiguous. Germline CDR1 SGHTA, CDR2 FQGNSA. V lost 0 bases and J 1 base, leaving 7 bases between the germline ends. This CDR3 is 15 amino acids long. The CDR3 reads CASSLAGLSYNEQFF. The CDR3 bases are TGTGCCAGCAGCTTAGCAGGGCTGTCCTACAATGAGCAGTTCTTC.

V and J are TRBV10-1 and TRBJ2-3; D might be TRBD1 (5 bases). Trimming pared 3 bases from V and 4 bases from J, leaving 11 bases between. Germline V lookup: CDR1 WNHNN, CDR2 SYGVQD (reference sequence). The CDR3 covers 14 residues. The DNA of the CDR3 is TGCGCCAGCAGTGATAGGACAACCTCAGATACGCAGTATTTT. This sequence encodes CASSDRTTSDTQYF.

The rearrangement uses TRBV28 and TRBJ2-7, with 8 bases that match TRBD2. The ends lost 3 bases at V and 6 bases at J; junction bases unmatched: 1. Germline CDR1 MDHEN, CDR2 SYDVKM. The CDR3 covers 12 residues. In DNA, the CDR3 is TGTGCCAGCAGTTTGCGGGGGGCCGAGCAGTACTTC. Translation: CASSLRGAEQYF.

Points on this clone: A much larger clone differs by one base, so this may be a read error. This sequence joins TRBV5-4 and TRBJ2-7; the D gene could be TRBD1 or TRBD2 (6 bases each). V dropped 4 bases and J dropped 7 bases, with 24 bases sitting between them. CDR3 length: 16 residues. Germline lookup yields CDR1 SGHNT and CDR2 YYREEE (reference sequence). As DNA, the CDR3 is TGTGCCAGCAGCCAAGATGGGGTGGGAAGGGGGAGGGAGCAGTACTTC. Amino acid sequence: CASSQDGVGRGREQYF.

The chain combines TRBV5-4 with TRBJ2-1, with D unclear. Germline V lookup: CDR1 SGHNT, CDR2 YYREEE (reference sequence). Trimming pared 9 bases from V and 1 base from J, leaving 11 bases between. The CDR3 is 13 amino acids. CDR3 nucleotides: TGTGCCACCACCGGGCCATCCTACAATGAGCAGTTCTTC. Translated: CATTGPSYNEQFF.

This clone was counted between two and nine times. The chain is built from TRBV6-5 and TRBJ1-6; 7 bases match TRBD1. CDR3 length: 14 residues. J lost 10 bases, V lost 1 base, and 4 bases had no gene match. Germline V gene lookup returns CDR1 MNHEY and CDR2 SVGAGI. CDR3 residues: CASSYLQGRSPLHF. CDR3 DNA: TGTGCCAGCAGTTACTTACAGGGGAGGTCACCCCTCCACTTT.